The source of this TCR beta chain is a study of beta chain features in type 1 diabetes. Background on the study: Cell yields, gender and age were similar in healthy donors and patients. Findings and caveats of the study: Moderate but significant shortening of TCRB CDR3s was recorded in all four CD4+ subsets from Type 1 diabetes patients. Small HLA sub-analyses could not settle whether HLA shapes TCRB rearrangement. A closer apparent resemblance between naive, central memory and Treg TCRB repertoires was seen in patients than in healthy donors.

Isolated RNA was reverse transcribed in full, so expressed TCRB transcripts were sequenced. Generated by immunoSEQ multiplex PCR, the TCRdb table keeps only in-frame clones and is missing some. The sample contains more than 250,000 clones, around 16% of which appear only once. Note on this clone: The antigen is unknown.

The length of the CDR3 is 15 residues. The junction had 8 bases not matched to a gene; V was cut back by 5 bases and J by 2 bases. CDR1 and CDR2 (germline): SNHLY, FYNNEI. The sequenced sample consisted of naive CD4+ T cells from blood. This TCR derives from a man younger than 35 with type 1 diabetes. V is TRBV2 and J is TRBJ1-2; TRBD1 matches at 7 bases. CDR3 bases: TGTGCCAGCAGTTCATGGAGGGGGCGGAACTATGGCTACACCTTC. This codes for CASSSWRGRNYGYTF.